This T cell receptor (beta chain) was obtained from a study of control samples from healthy donors and cancer patients. CDR3 length equals 16 residues. Germline V gives CDR1 SGHNT, CDR2 YYREEE (reference sequence). Germline trimming cut 4 bases from V and 6 bases from J; bases unmatched to any gene: 10. This table comes from immunoSEQ multiplex PCR, and its TCRdb copy is limited to in-frame clones, with some not included. The table has around 200,000 clones, roughly 94% seen once. The rearrangement links TRBV5-4 to TRBJ2-2, with 9 bases lining up with TRBD2. Sequencing used blood. This TCR was sampled from a man in his forties or fifties in good health. CDR3 loop: CASSLGTSPGAGELFF. The CDR3 bases are TGTGCCAGCAGCCTAGGGACTAGCCCGGGAGCCGGGGAGCTGTTTTTT.